This TCR beta chain was identified during a study of T cells in Graves' hyperthyroidism and ophthalmopathy (dated 2019 in TCRdb). Regarding the research as a whole: TCR V-J signatures able to tell the groups apart were searched for in a discovery cohort of 95 to 100 patients, of whom about 40 had Graves' ophthalmopathy and more than 55 had stable Graves' hyperthyroidism. An independent validation cohort of about 19 hyperthyroidism patients and approximately 16 patients who later progressed to ophthalmopathy tested prospective prediction of ophthalmopathy. The 95 to 100 discovery patients were randomly divided into training and test sets at a 7:3 ratio. The study also compared thyroid tissue and blood T-cell repertoires from more than 5 Graves' hyperthyroidism patients. After blood sampling, hyperthyroidism patients were treated with methimazole at a starting dose of 30 mg daily, and ophthalmopathy patients were treated with high-dose intravenous methylprednisolone. The paper describes TCR Vbeta CDR3 sequencing of some 130 peripheral blood samples, made up of some 42 ophthalmopathy patients, 70 to 80 hyperthyroidism patients and about 17 progressor patients. General conclusions and limits of the study: Most expanded thyroid clonotypes (frequency above 0.001) were also detected in blood, suggesting blood repertoires may reflect thyroid immune responses. No statistical method was used to set the sample size in advance, and investigators knew the group allocation. In cross-validation, a model built on a 13 V-J signature told ophthalmopathy apart from stable hyperthyroidism with 85% to 90% sensitivity and roughly 81% specificity, and in testing the same model reached 80%/75%. In validation, the model predicted progression to ophthalmopathy with about 71% sensitivity and about 72% specificity, a median of around six months before onset.

About this clonotype: This clone's antigen is unknown. Nothing much larger sits one base from this clone, and base qualities are not available.

V drops 6 bases and J drops 8 bases, leaving 17 bases in between. The CDR3 runs 14 amino acids, cysteine and phenylalanine included. CDR3 DNA only is kept here, 42 bases in frame from base 1. For CDR1 and CDR2, the germline V gene (reference sequence) lists DFQATT and SNEGSKA. Graves' hyperthyroidism was defined as stable when no progression to ophthalmopathy occurred over 18 months of follow-up. Hyperthyroidism patients were newly diagnosed, with disease duration under 2 months, and aged 18 to 65 years. The study excluded patients with uncontrolled infections, other autoimmune diseases, pregnancy or lactation. Diagnoses were established on the basis of clinical symptoms, serum thyroxine and TRAb, thyroid ultrasound, and orbital computed tomography. Trizol reagent was used to extract total RNA, and RNA quality was then checked on an Agilent 2100 Bioanalyzer. The TCR beta CDR3 regions were amplified from the RNA transcripts. A first-round RT-PCR of the TCR CDR3 used the HTBI primer set with the Qiagen OneStep RT-PCR kit. A second multiplex PCR round built the libraries, followed by size selection and purification. The libraries were sequenced on an Illumina HiSeq2000 using paired-end 100 bp reads. In the authors' own workflow: SOAPnuke was used to process the raw data, removing reads that contained adapters or uncalled bases, had a mean Phred below 15, or lacked an exact match to the constant primer or identifier. High-quality paired reads were merged with COPE v1.2.5, and unique nucleotide sequences were defined as clonotypes. MiTCR v1.1 was used to align clonotypes to the IMGT TRBV, TRBD and TRBJ reference segments. Only V-J combinations with frequency above 0.0001, covering about 99% of repertoires, were analysed. The TCS score was defined as the ratio of F50 (clonal expansion) to E x V (chaos), calculated using BLOSUM62-based TCRdist between CDR3 peptides within each V-J. Welch's t-statistics and random forest reduced 500 to 650 V-J features to roughly 13, which were used in a naive Bayes classifier (R e1071). The similarity between thyroid and blood repertoires was quantified using the Morisita-Horn index. TCRdb ran its own pipeline on the public reads, namely fastp trimming at Q25 and MiXCR clone calling, and kept in-frame beta chains. Each CDR3 protein appears once, grouped with its most common genes and DNA. The V and J calls shown here were made by TCRdb, not taken from the authors' results. For this sample the table gives a few hundred thousand distinct CDR3 sequences, of which just over 45% were detected only once. Of the sample, around 7.7% is held by the ten largest clones.

The sequenced sample consisted of peripheral blood or thyroid tissue (not recorded which). The chain employs TRBV20-1 and TRBJ1-6; the D gene cannot be resolved reliably. The receptor was isolated from a woman aged 18-30 years with Graves' hyperthyroidism. The nucleotides are TGCAGTGCCGCAAGCGGGATAAATTATTCACCCCTCCACTTT. Its amino acids are CSAASGINYSPLHF.